These T cell receptor beta chains were read from a single sample in a study of neoadjuvant anti-PD-1 for oral cavity cancer. Sequenced by immunoSEQ multiplex PCR; TCRdb stores in-frame clones only, minus some. The sample yields around 16,000 clones, 65% to 70% seen once. The specimen comprised PBMCs, sampled before nivolumab (anti-PD-1) treatment. These receptors were obtained from a person aged 35 to 85 with oral cavity squamous cell carcinoma. Each CDR3 is given with its conserved first and last residue. D genes are given only for firm matches. Clone size is given for some rows only: seen once, a few or many times, or a class if the clone is expanded.

j_call d_call clone_size v_call cdr3_nt cdr3_aa
TRBJ2-7 TRBD2 . TRBV7-2 TGTGCCAGCAGCGCTCGACTAGCGGGAGATCGTCACTACGAGCAGTACTTC CASSARLAGDRHYEQYF
TRBJ2-2 . few TRBV6-5 TGTGCCAGCAGTTACTTAGGGACCGGGGAGCTGTTTTTT CASSYLGTGELFF
TRBJ2-1 TRBD1 . TRBV15 TGTGCCACCAGCAGAGATTGGGGACAGGGAGGAAATGAGCAGTTCTTC CATSRDWGQGGNEQFF
TRBJ1-4 . . TRBV19 TGTGCCAGTCAACCGGGGCCCCGCCTAGAGGGTGAAAAACTGTTTTTT CASQPGPRLEGEKLFF
TRBJ2-7 . . TRBV5-5 TGTGCCAGCAGCTTGGATTGGACGGGCTCCTACGAGCAGTACTTC CASSLDWTGSYEQYF
TRBJ2-1 TRBD2 . TRBV6-6 TGTGCCAGCAGGTCGCCTGCGACTAGCGGACATGAGCAGTTCTTC CASRSPATSGHEQFF
TRBJ1-1 . . TRBV6-5 TGTGCCAGCAGTTACAGGCAGGGTATCACTGAAGCTTTCTTT CASSYRQGITEAFF
TRBJ1-1 . . TRBV7-9 TGTGCCAGCAGCTTAGGGCAGACAATGAACACTGAAGCTTTCTTT CASSLGQTMNTEAFF
TRBJ1-3 TRBD1 . TRBV19 TGTGCCAGTACCCGACAGGGGGTCCTCTCTGGAAACACCATATATTTT CASTRQGVLSGNTIYF
TRBJ1-1 TRBD1 . TRBV5-1 TGCGCCAGTACATACCGACAGGGGGTTAACACTGAAGCTTTCTTT CASTYRQGVNTEAFF
TRBJ1-1 TRBD1 few TRBV28 TGTGCCAGCACTCCTCTTGGGACAGGGGAAGGCACTGAAGCTTTCTTT CASTPLGTGEGTEAFF
TRBJ2-5 TRBD2 once TRBV6-6 TGTGCCAGCAGCCCCGGGACTAGCGGGATTTCGGAGACCCAGTACTTC CASSPGTSGISETQYF
TRBJ1-1 . . TRBV2 TGTGCCAGCAGTGACGTCCTAATGAACACTGAAGCTTTCTTT CASSDVLMNTEAFF
TRBJ2-7 TRBD2 . TRBV10-3 TGTGCCATCGGGGAGGGGAGCTCCTACGAGCAGTACTTC CAIGEGSSYEQYF
TRBJ1-5 . . TRBV10-3 TGTGCCATCAGCCCTGGGGGGGCAGATCAGCCCCAGCATTTT CAISPGGADQPQHF
TRBJ1-2 TRBD1 few TRBV4-1 TGCGCCAGCAGCCAAAACCTCGGGACAGGGAAAGTCAGCTATGGCTACACCTTC CASSQNLGTGKVSYGYTF
TRBJ2-3 TRBD2 . TRBV5-1 TGCGCCAGCAGCCCTTCCGGGACTAGCGGGAGCAATACGCAGTATTTT CASSPSGTSGSNTQYF
TRBJ2-5 . once TRBV5-1 TGCGCCAGCAGCTCCGGGACGGCTACCCAAGAGACCCAGTACTTC CASSSGTATQETQYF
TRBJ1-1 TRBD1 . TRBV7-3 TGTGCCAGCAGCTCATGGGACAGAGTGAACACTGAAGCTTTCTTT CASSSWDRVNTEAFF
TRBJ1-2 . . TRBV20-1 TGCAGTGCCGGGGGCGCGGGTGGCTACACCTTC CSAGGAGGYTF
TRBJ1-2 . . TRBV5-1 TGCGCCAGCAGCTTGGGATCCGCAGGCCGGGGCTACACCTTC CASSLGSAGRGYTF
TRBJ2-7 TRBD2 . TRBV11-3 TGTGCCAGCAGCTTTTCCGGGACTAGCAACGAGCAGTACTTC CASSFSGTSNEQYF
TRBJ1-4 . . TRBV19 TGTGCCAGTAGTGCTGGTGGGGCTGAGGGCGAAAAACTGTTTTTT CASSAGGAEGEKLFF
TRBJ2-1 . . TRBV11-2 TGTGCCAGCAGCTTTGGGGGAACAGGGACTGAGCAGTTCTTC CASSFGGTGTEQFF
TRBJ2-1 . few TRBV10-3 TGTGCCATCAGTGAGTCTTCTGGGGGTGTCGGGTTCTTC CAISESSGGVGFF
TRBJ1-3 TRBD1 . TRBV19 TGTGCCAGTACCTCGACAGGGCCCAATGGAAACACCATATATTTT CASTSTGPNGNTIYF
TRBJ2-2 . . TRBV11-3 TGTGCCAGCAGCTTAGGAGGGAACACCGGGGAGCTGTTTTTT CASSLGGNTGELFF
TRBJ2-7 . once TRBV15 TGTGCCACCAGCAGGTACTGGGCCCAACCCTACGAGCAGTACTTC CATSRYWAQPYEQYF
TRBJ1-1 . . TRBV6-4 TGTGCCAGCGGGGATCGGGGGCTCAGCACTGAAGCTTTCTTT CASGDRGLSTEAFF
TRBJ2-1 . once TRBV10-3 TGTGCCATCAGTTCGAGGGGGACGGACTCCTACAATGAGCAGTTCTTC CAISSRGTDSYNEQFF
TRBJ2-3 . . TRBV6-5 TGTGCCAGCATCCCTAGGGGGATGGGGGGCGATACGCAGTATTTT CASIPRGMGGDTQYF
TRBJ1-3 TRBD1 . TRBV6-1 TGTGCCAGCAGTGAGGACAGGGTAGGCGGAAACACCATATATTTT CASSEDRVGGNTIYF
TRBJ2-1 TRBD2 . TRBV6-7 TGTGCCAGCAGTCGGATGAATCGACTAGCAAGGGATGAGCAGTTCTTC CASSRMNRLARDEQFF
TRBJ2-7 TRBD1 . TRBV6-5 TGTGCCAGCAGCCGGGACAGGGCGGGAGAGCAGTACTTC CASSRDRAGEQYF
TRBJ1-5 TRBD1 . TRBV30 TGTGCCTGGAGTCCGGGACAGGGTGATCAGCCCCAGCATTTT CAWSPGQGDQPQHF